These T cell receptor beta chains were read from a single sample in a study of OX40 agonist ivuxolimab in advanced cancers. Produced via immunoSEQ multiplex PCR; TCRdb's table is partial and in-frame only. The data contain fewer than 120,000 clones, 89% of them singletons. The specimen was CD4+ or CD8+ T cells sorted from blood, collected in a trial of the OX40 agonist ivuxolimab. These receptors all come from an adult with an advanced solid tumor such as melanoma, head and neck, liver or kidney cancer. The CDR3 runs from the conserved cysteine through the conserved F or W. The order of the fields is CDR3 length, clone size, V gene, J gene, D gene, CDR3 protein, CDR3 DNA. The D gene is left open where the match is weak. Size is omitted from some rows. Given values are once, few, many or a class for expanded clones.

13	.	TRBV29-1	TRBJ1-2	TRBD1	CSVGDSSNYGYTF	TGCAGCGTTGGGGACAGCTCTAACTATGGCTACACCTTC
17	.	TRBV5-4	TRBJ1-1	TRBD1	CASSQDRRQGMNTEAFF	TGTGCCAGCAGCCAAGACCGCCGACAGGGGATGAACACTGAAGCTTTCTTT
15	.	TRBV19	TRBJ2-4	.	CASSRGQMSKNIQYF	TGTGCCAGTAGTCGGGGACAAATGTCCAAAAACATTCAGTACTTC
12	.	TRBV11-3	TRBJ2-3	.	CASSPSSDTQYF	TGTGCCAGCAGCCCGAGTTCAGATACGCAGTATTTT
14	once	TRBV27	TRBJ2-6	TRBD1	CASLDRTGANVLTF	TGTGCCAGCCTGGACAGGACCGGGGCCAACGTCCTGACTTTC
15	.	TRBV5-4	TRBJ2-5	TRBD1	CASSRQTGTAETQYF	TGTGCCAGCAGCAGACAGACAGGGACGGCAGAGACCCAGTACTTC
15	.	TRBV4-1	TRBJ1-4	TRBD1	CASSTPGQGHEKLFF	TGCGCCAGCAGCACCCCCGGACAGGGTCACGAAAAACTGTTTTTT
14	few	TRBV5-6	TRBJ1-6	TRBD1	CASSFGTDYSPLHF	TGTGCCAGCAGCTTCGGGACAGACTATTCACCCCTCCACTTT
19	.	TRBV21-1	TRBJ2-1	.	CASSKEWVGPNSSYNEQFF	TGTGCCAGCAGCAAAGAATGGGTCGGACCAAACAGCTCCTACAATGAGCAGTTCTTC
14	.	TRBV18	TRBJ2-7	.	CASSPNPGSIEQYF	TGTGCCAGCTCACCAAACCCAGGGAGTATCGAGCAGTACTTC
16	.	TRBV7-8	TRBJ2-6	TRBD2	CASSLAGDSGANVLTF	TGTGCCAGCAGTCTAGCGGGGGACTCTGGGGCCAACGTCCTGACTTTC
15	.	TRBV6-6	TRBJ1-5	.	CASSLTGNSNQPQHF	TGTGCCAGCAGTCTTACAGGAAATAGCAATCAGCCCCAGCATTTT
15	.	TRBV11-1	TRBJ2-1	.	CASSLGGLLYNEQFF	TGTGCCAGCAGCTTGGGGGGACTCCTATACAATGAGCAGTTCTTC
16	.	TRBV2	TRBJ1-6	TRBD1	CASRRSAGGWNSPLHF	TGTGCCAGCAGAAGATCGGCAGGGGGCTGGAATTCACCCCTCCACTTT
15	.	TRBV4-1	TRBJ1-2	.	CASSLRDTSNYGYTF	TGCGCCAGCAGCCTTAGGGACACCTCTAACTATGGCTACACCTTC
15	.	TRBV5-1	TRBJ1-2	TRBD1	CASSVNRDRGDGYTF	TGCGCCAGCAGCGTCAATCGGGACAGGGGTGATGGCTACACCTTC
15	.	TRBV5-4	TRBJ2-7	TRBD1	CASSLGWTGNNEQYF	TGTGCCAGCAGCTTGGGTTGGACAGGAAACAACGAGCAGTACTTC
14	.	TRBV2	TRBJ1-1	.	CASSESGRGTEAFF	TGTGCCAGCAGTGAATCAGGGCGAGGGACTGAAGCTTTCTTT
14	few	TRBV19	TRBJ1-1	.	CASSVGVFNTEAFF	TGTGCCAGTAGTGTCGGGGTGTTCAACACTGAAGCTTTCTTT
15	.	TRBV2	TRBJ1-6	.	CASSEGQEGNSPLHF	TGTGCCAGCAGTGAAGGGCAGGAGGGTAATTCACCCCTCCACTTT
15	.	TRBV4-3	TRBJ1-2	.	CASSQGPWQEDGYTF	TGCGCCAGCAGCCAAGGACCCTGGCAGGAGGATGGCTACACCTTC
15	.	TRBV9	TRBJ2-1	.	CASSEGAPPYNEQFF	TGTGCCAGCAGCGAAGGGGCTCCACCCTACAATGAGCAGTTCTTC
18	.	TRBV18	TRBJ1-4	.	CASSPVGQTDATNEKLFF	TGTGCCAGCTCACCCGTAGGGCAGACCGATGCAACTAATGAAAAACTGTTTTTT
16	.	TRBV7-8	TRBJ1-4	TRBD1	CASSYRGLTFNEKLFF	TGTGCCAGCAGCTACAGGGGGCTAACATTTAATGAAAAACTGTTTTTT
15	.	TRBV19	TRBJ2-7	TRBD1	CASSPRTGEPYEQYF	TGTGCCAGTAGCCCTAGGACAGGCGAACCCTACGAGCAGTACTTC
15	.	TRBV5-4	TRBJ2-3	.	CASSLQITSTDTQYF	TGTGCCAGCAGTTTACAGATTACTAGCACAGATACGCAGTATTTT
14	.	TRBV6-5	TRBJ1-5	.	CASSPALSNQPQHF	TGTGCCAGCAGTCCGGCCCTTAGCAATCAGCCCCAGCATTTT
15	.	TRBV7-9	TRBJ1-1	.	CASRRPGGGDTEAFF	TGTGCCAGCCGTCGCCCGGGAGGCGGAGACACTGAAGCTTTCTTT
13	few	TRBV12-5	TRBJ1-5	.	CASASGGRQPQHF	TGTGCTAGTGCCTCGGGGGGTCGACAGCCCCAGCATTTT
18	.	TRBV7-2	TRBJ2-2	TRBD2	CASSLGLAGADITGELFF	TGTGCCAGCAGCTTAGGACTAGCGGGGGCCGACATAACCGGGGAGCTGTTTTTT
14	.	TRBV11-2	TRBJ1-2	.	CASSLKSEDYGYTF	TGTGCCAGCAGCTTAAAGTCGGAAGATTATGGCTACACCTTC
12	.	TRBV7-2	TRBJ1-1	.	CASSFSNTEAFF	TGTGCCAGCAGCTTCAGTAACACTGAAGCTTTCTTT
12	.	TRBV10-3	TRBJ2-3	.	CAISDSSDTQYF	TGTGCCATCAGCGACAGTTCAGATACGCAGTATTTT
13	.	TRBV5-4	TRBJ1-2	.	CASSPDSLGGYTF	TGTGCCAGCAGCCCGGACAGTCTGGGTGGCTACACCTTC
18	once	TRBV13	TRBJ1-1	.	CASSLSGRVRGVNTEAFF	TGTGCCAGCAGCTTATCAGGCAGGGTGAGAGGGGTGAACACTGAAGCTTTCTTT
14	.	TRBV5-1	TRBJ1-1	.	CASSLGAQDTEAFF	TGCGCCAGCAGCCTGGGAGCGCAGGACACTGAAGCTTTCTTT
13	.	TRBV14	TRBJ1-2	.	CASSQGLNYGYTF	TGTGCCAGCAGCCAAGGCCTGAACTATGGCTACACCTTC
15	.	TRBV5-4	TRBJ2-2	TRBD2	CASSLVSGGTGELFF	TGTGCCAGCAGCTTGGTTAGCGGGGGGACCGGGGAGCTGTTTTTT
14	.	TRBV6-1	TRBJ2-1	.	CASSDRASYNEQFF	TGTGCCAGCAGTGACAGGGCGTCCTACAATGAGCAGTTCTTC
15	.	TRBV10-3	TRBJ1-6	.	CATTSRVSYNSPLHF	TGTGCCACCACATCCAGGGTCTCCTATAATTCACCCCTCCACTTT
14	.	TRBV6-4	TRBJ1-1	.	CASRVGTQNTEAFF	TGTGCCAGCAGAGTCGGGACACAGAACACTGAAGCTTTCTTT
16	.	TRBV5-1	TRBJ1-4	TRBD1	CASSLQGVAANEKLFF	TGCGCCAGCAGCTTGCAGGGGGTCGCGGCTAATGAAAAACTGTTTTTT
15	.	TRBV15	TRBJ1-5	.	CATSRGTRSNQPQHF	TGTGCCACCAGCAGGGGGACAAGGAGCAATCAGCCCCAGCATTTT
14	.	TRBV28	TRBJ2-1	.	CASSLPGNLNEQFF	TGTGCCAGCAGTTTACCAGGGAACCTTAATGAGCAGTTCTTC
15	.	TRBV15	TRBJ2-1	TRBD2	CATSRGGNKYNEQFF	TGTGCCACCAGCAGGGGGGGGAATAAGTACAATGAGCAGTTCTTC
8	.	TRBV6-5	TRBJ1-2	.	CASNSYTF	TGTGCCAGCAATAGCTACACCTTC
13	once	TRBV7-9	TRBJ1-5	.	CASSLMSNQPQHF	TGTGCCAGCAGCTTAATGAGCAATCAGCCCCAGCATTTT
13	few	TRBV4-3	TRBJ2-5	.	CASSLGKRETQYF	TGCGCCAGCAGCCTTGGGAAGCGAGAGACCCAGTACTTC
14	.	TRBV6-5	TRBJ1-2	.	CASSHGQLTYGYTF	TGTGCCAGCAGCCATGGACAGTTGACCTATGGCTACACCTTC
14	.	TRBV4-3	TRBJ1-1	.	CASSQDRENTEAFF	TGCGCCAGCAGCCAAGACAGGGAGAACACTGAAGCTTTCTTT
13	.	TRBV11-3	TRBJ2-1	.	CASSLGTRNEQFF	TGTGCCAGCAGCTTAGGTACCAGGAATGAGCAGTTCTTC
16	.	TRBV25-1	TRBJ1-4	.	CASSDPTRGLTEKLFF	TGTGCCAGCAGTGACCCCACCAGGGGCTTGACTGAAAAACTGTTTTTT
14	.	TRBV30	TRBJ1-1	.	CAWSPGFMNTEAFF	TGTGCCTGGAGTCCAGGATTTATGAACACTGAAGCTTTCTTT